Shown below are 16 T cell receptor beta chains from a single sample sequenced in a study of T cells in Graves' hyperthyroidism and ophthalmopathy. Amplified TCR beta CDR3 regions derived from RNA transcripts. The HTBI primer set served for first-round RT-PCR of the TCR CDR3. Via MiXCR, TCRdb re-called the multiplex PCR reads, giving one row per CDR3 protein. The top ten clones hold 8% to 13% of a sample with under 400,000 distinct CDR3 sequences, approximately 13% of them seen once. Sequencing used blood. The receptors were sampled from a woman aged 60 to 75 with Graves' hyperthyroidism.

Turning to this clonotype: A read error is possible here, since a much larger clone lies one base away. This chain uses TRBV12-3 or TRBV12-4 with TRBJ1-1; D is possibly TRBD1 (5 bases). This CDR3 contains 15 residues. CDR3 sequence reads: CVSSLFMGGEGEAFF. The CDR3 DNA is TGTGTCAGCAGTTTATTTATGGGGGGGGAGGGTGAAGCTTTCTTT.

This clonotype came up many times. The V call is TRBV6-1, the J call TRBJ2-1; D is unresolved. The CDR3 length is 12 residues. CDR1 MNHNS and CDR2 SASEGT come from the germline V gene. The CDR3 DNA reads as TGTGCGGCCTGGAGCTCCTACAATGAGCAGTTCTTC. Translation: CAAWSSYNEQFF.

This clonotype was detected ten times or more. The V call is TRBV4-1, the J call TRBJ2-7; D may be TRBD1 (6 bases). Looked up from germline, CDR1 is MGHRA and CDR2 is YSYEKL. With 0 bases removed from V and 4 bases from J, the gap between germline ends came to 10 bases. This CDR3 comprises 14 residues. CDR3 in DNA: TGCGCCAGCAGCCAAGAAAACAGGGTGTACGAGCAGTACTTC. It is translated as CASSQENRVYEQYF.

CDR3 region: CASSYRTSGMTEQYF. In DNA form, the CDR3 reads TGTGCCAGCAGTTACCGGACTAGCGGGATGACCGAGCAGTACTTC. The chain has TRBV6-5 and TRBJ2-7, with 12 bases matching TRBD2. The junction had 5 bases not matched to a gene; V was cut back by 2 bases and J by 6 bases. Germline V CDR1 and CDR2: MNHEY, SVGAGI. This CDR3 region has 15 residues.

In this sample, this clonotype turned up many times. The V gene is TRBV24-1, the J gene TRBJ1-5; D not certain. Germline assignment: CDR1 KGHDR and CDR2 SFDVKD. The V and J ends lost 7 bases and 0 bases respectively, with 12 bases between them. There are 15 residues in the CDR3. CDR3 residues: CATSPGVNSNQPQHF. The CDR3 DNA reads TGTGCCACCAGCCCCGGAGTTAATAGCAATCAGCCCCAGCATTTT.

As for this clonotype: A read error may be the cause here, since a much bigger clone is one base away. Because the CDR3 is missing its conserved closing phenylalanine or tryptophan, this is likely a read error. V is TRBV6-1 and J is TRBJ2-5, with a weak D call TRBD2 (5 bases). CDR3 size: 14 residues. CDR1 and CDR2 (germline): MNHNS, SASEGT. Deletions cut 7 bases from V and 0 bases from J, with 12 bases between. DNA of the CDR3: TGTGCCAGCAACCCCCCGGGGTACCAAGAGACCCAGTACCTC. As protein: CASNPPGYQETQYL.

This clonotype was picked up many times. The chain is built from TRBV5-1 and TRBJ2-3; 12 bases match TRBD2. The V gene's germline CDR1 is SGHRS and CDR2 YFSETQ. The CDR3 runs 15 residues. V was pared by 3 bases and J by 4 bases, with 3 bases of the junction left unmatched. The CDR3 loop reads CASSSSGRGPDTQYF. Written as DNA, the CDR3 is TGCGCCAGCAGCTCTAGCGGGAGGGGCCCAGATACGCAGTATTTT.

This clonotype was observed a few times. The chain recombines TRBV5-5 with TRBJ1-2, with a possible D match to TRBD1 (5 bases). Germline values: CDR1 SGHKS, CDR2 YYEKEE (reference sequence). Trimming pared 2 bases from V and 8 bases from J, leaving 13 bases between. The CDR3 spans 13 residues. The CDR3 nucleotides read TGTGCCAGCAGCTTTAACGGCAGGGAGGGCTACACCTTC. This gives the protein CASSFNGREGYTF.

This clonotype appeared many times. The chain is built from TRBV5-1 and TRBJ1-1, with D possibly being TRBD1 (6 bases). Germline-derived CDR1 and CDR2 are SGHRS and YFSETQ. The CDR3 is 14 residues long. V lost 4 bases and J 1 base, leaving 11 bases between the germline ends. CDR3 bases: TGCGCCAGCAGCCCGGGGACACCGAACACTGAAGCTTTCTTT. This codes for CASSPGTPNTEAFF.

The table lists this clonotype with a few counts. The chain links TRBV10-3 to TRBJ1-1; D not certain. V lost 4 bases and J 1 base, leaving 10 bases between the germline ends. Germline V gives CDR1 ENHRY, CDR2 SYGVKD. The CDR3 has 14 residues. CDR3 sequence (DNA): TGTGCCATCAGTGTGGCAGGCGGGAACACTGAAGCTTTCTTT. Its translation: CAISVAGGNTEAFF.

This clonotype has ten or more counts. The V and J genes are TRBV2 and TRBJ1-1, with a possible D match to TRBD1 (6 bases). This CDR3 is built from 13 residues. Germline V gene sequence: CDR1 SNHLY, CDR2 FYNNEI. Between the trimmed V and J ends, which lost 5 bases and 7 bases, there was a span of 14 bases. CDR3 DNA sequence: TGTGCCAGCAGTTCCGGGGGGGCGGGTGAAGCTTTCTTT. Residues: CASSSGGAGEAFF.

This clonotype has only a few counts. The chain carries TRBV7-3 and TRBJ2-5, with 7 bases fitting TRBD1. CDR3 size: 14 residues. V lost 3 bases and J lost 5; bases outside the gene matches: 6. Germline V gene data show CDR1 as SGHTA and CDR2 as FQGTGA. Here the CDR3 DNA reads TGTGCCAGCAGCTTGACAGGGACCAGGGAGACCCAGTACTTC. Residues: CASSLTGTRETQYF.

Ten or more counts support this clonotype. V gene TRBV10-3 combines with J gene TRBJ1-2; 7 nucleotides align to TRBD1. The V gene's germline CDR1 is ENHRY and CDR2 SYGVKD. The CDR3 has 13 amino acids. V lost 7 bases to trimming and J lost 6 bases; unmatched junction nucleotides: 8. Here the CDR3 reads CAINKGARDGYTF. The CDR3 nucleotides are TGTGCCATCAATAAGGGGGCGAGGGATGGCTACACCTTC.

This clonotype was seen ten or more times. The chain couples TRBV6-2 or TRBV6-3 to TRBJ1-3, with 8 bases fitting TRBD1. The CDR3 is 15 residues long. The germline V gene encodes CDR1 MNHEY and CDR2 SVGEGT. Unmatched junction bases numbered 2, after V lost 2 bases and J lost 2 bases. The CDR3, as DNA: TGTGCCAGCAGTTACGGACAGGGACCTGGAAACACCATATATTTT. Amino acids: CASSYGQGPGNTIYF.

The V gene is TRBV5-1, the J gene TRBJ2-4, with unresolved D. CDR1 is SGHRS, CDR2 YFSETQ, per germline. CDR3 length equals 14 residues. The V end lost 0 bases, the J end lost 10 bases, and 14 bases lay between the germline ends. This CDR3 is CASSLEERLHIQYF. CDR3 sequence (DNA): TGCGCCAGCAGCTTGGAGGAGCGTCTGCATATTCAGTACTTC. The complete variable domain, with remaining parts taken from reference TRBV5-1 and TRBJ2-4, reads KAGVTQTPRYLIKTRGQQVTLSCSPISGHRSVSWYQQTPGQGLQFLFEYFSETQRNKGNFPGRFSGRQFSNSRSEMNVSTLELGDSALYLCASSLEERLHIQYFGAGTRLSVL.

This clonotype was seen ten or more times. This sequence joins TRBV3-1 and TRBJ1-5; D call uncertain. The CDR3 totals 13 residues. V gave up 1 base and J gave up 6 bases, with 7 bases separating them. Germline values: CDR1 LGHDT, CDR2 YNNKEL (reference sequence). The CDR3 sequence is CASSQGVSQPQHF. Written as DNA, the CDR3 is TGTGCCAGCAGCCAAGGTGTCAGTCAGCCCCAGCATTTT.